The TCR beta chain described here comes from a study of chemoradiotherapy in HPV16-positive cancers. Produced via immunoSEQ multiplex PCR; TCRdb's table is partial and in-frame only. The table shows some 22,000 clones, with roughly 87% occurring only once. The CDR3 has 12 residues. Germline V gene data show CDR1 as KGHSH and CDR2 as LQKENI. The V gene lost 3 bases and the J gene lost 8 bases, with 10 bases spanning the gap. The sample here was blood, taken from a patient who underwent chemoradiotherapy. The V gene is TRBV18, the J gene TRBJ1-2, with unresolved D. The source of this sequence is a human donor with HPV-associated anogenital cancer. Here the CDR3 reads CASSPGRGGYTF. CDR3 nucleotide sequence: TGTGCCAGCTCACCCGGGCGGGGAGGCTACACCTTC. The entire variable domain, with the rest obtained from reference TRBV18 and TRBJ1-2, is as follows: NAGVMQNPRHLVRRRGQEARLRCSPMKGHSHVYWYRQLPEEGLKFMVYLQKENIIDESGMPKERFSAEFPKEGPSILRIQQVVRGDSAAYFCASSPGRGGYTFGSGTRLTVV.